This TCR beta chain originates from a study of blood T cell repertoires in COVID-19. Assay: immunoSEQ multiplex PCR; the TCRdb copy retains only in-frame clones and omits some. The sample carries about 140,000 clones, roughly 80% recorded once. Germline CDR1 is SGHNT and CDR2 is YYREEE (reference sequence). The CDR3 covers 15 residues. The ends lost 4 bases at V and 1 base at J; junction bases unmatched: 8. The count of this clone is one. The sequenced material came from peripheral blood. This chain joins TRBV5-4 and TRBJ2-7, with 7 bases matching TRBD2. The receptor was derived from a woman aged 80 or over in a cohort sampled during active or convalescent COVID-19. CDR3 in amino acids: CASSAASGGSYEQYV. CDR3 nucleotides: TGTGCCAGCAGCGCAGCTAGCGGTGGTTCCTACGAGCAGTACGTC.